The 28 T cell receptor beta chains presented below share a single source sample, sequenced in a study of spatial heterogeneity in lung cancer. Time point defined: sample taken at primary tumor resection. Frozen PBMC, nontumor lung or tumor provided whole RNA, which was sequenced unsorted. TCRdb re-called the 5' RACE reads with MiXCR, one entry per CDR3 protein. The data show roughly 15,000 distinct CDR3 sequences, just under 8% seen once. The input for sequencing was PBMCs, taken at surgery. The receptors stem from a female donor with early-stage non-small cell lung cancer.

There are many counts of this clonotype. CDR3 protein: CASSLGISGDTDTQYF. CDR3 nucleotides: TGCGCCAGCAGCTTGGGCATTAGCGGGGATACAGATACGCAGTATTTT. This chain joins TRBV5-1 and TRBJ2-3; 8 bases align to TRBD2. CDR3 length equals 16 residues. Looked up from germline, CDR1 is SGHRS and CDR2 is YFSETQ. With V trimmed by 0 bases and J by 3 bases, 6 bases remained unmatched.

This clonotype was counted many times. The chain uses TRBV7-3 and TRBJ2-2; D call uncertain. Germline assignment: CDR1 SGHTA and CDR2 FQGTGA. The V end was cut by 1 base, the J end by 5 bases, with 5 bases between. The CDR3 has 13 amino acids. The CDR3 loop is CASSLKRTGELFF. The CDR3 coding sequence is TGTGCCAGCAGCTTAAAACGGACCGGGGAGCTGTTTTTT.

Remarks on this clonotype: A much larger clonotype is one base distant, so this may be a read error. This sequence joins TRBV7-6 and TRBJ2-3; D perhaps matches TRBD1 (7 bases). The V gene's germline CDR1 is SGHVS and CDR2 FNYEAQ. The CDR3 length is 16 residues. The CDR3 DNA is TGTGCCAGCAGCATGACAGGGAGGCTCACCACAGATACGCAGTGTTTT. It translates to CASSMTGRLTTDTQCF.

This clonotype was counted ten times or more. V gene TRBV4-1 combines with J gene TRBJ1-4; a weak D match, TRBD1 (5 bases). Germline values: CDR1 MGHRA, CDR2 YSYEKL. The CDR3 spans 19 residues. V was cut by 4 bases and J by 4 bases, with 25 bases left in between. In DNA form, the CDR3 reads TGCGCCAGCAGCCTCGGGGCCGGAAGAGTCCGCAAGGTTAATGAAAAACTGTTTTTT. Translated: CASSLGAGRVRKVNEKLFF.

The J gene is TRBJ1-2, the V gene TRBV9; D is uncertain. The germline V gene has CDR1 SGDLS and CDR2 YYNGEE. This CDR3 region has 16 residues. V gave up 0 bases and J gave up 0 bases, with 12 bases separating them. The DNA for the CDR3 is TGTGCCAGCAGCGTAGGCCCGGCCATCACTAACTATGGCTACACCTTC. This sequence encodes CASSVGPAITNYGYTF.

This clonotype turned up a few times. The chain combines TRBV29-1 with TRBJ2-1; D is uncertain. V was trimmed by 3 bases and J by 0 bases, leaving 12 bases between them. The CDR3 length is 15 residues. Germline V gene data show CDR1 as SQVTM and CDR2 as ANQGSEA. CDR3 amino acids: CSVDGIAPSYNEQFF. Here the CDR3 DNA reads TGCAGCGTTGACGGAATAGCCCCCTCCTACAATGAGCAGTTCTTC.

This clonotype showed up many times. V is TRBV6-5 and J is TRBJ2-3; tentatively, D is TRBD1 (6 bases). The CDR3 has 17 residues. Trimming pared 5 bases from V and 0 bases from J, leaving 18 bases between. CDR1 is MNHEY and CDR2 is SVGAGI in the germline V gene. For the CDR3, the DNA is TGTGCCAGCAGTCCTTTTGGGGGCCGTTTAAGCACAGATACGCAGTATTTT. Protein sequence: CASSPFGGRLSTDTQYF.

The chain links TRBV9 to TRBJ1-2, with D possibly being TRBD1 (6 bases). V lost 0 bases, J lost 1 base, and 16 bases lay in between. CDR1 is SGDLS, CDR2 YYNGEE, per germline. The CDR3 runs 17 residues. CDR3 DNA: TGTGCCAGCAGCGTAGGCCGGGACACTACTTTTAACTATGGCTACACCTTC. Residues: CASSVGRDTTFNYGYTF.

This clonotype was picked up many times. V usage is TRBV5-8 and J usage is TRBJ1-5; no reliable D call. This CDR3 spans 14 amino acids. The V end lost 6 bases, the J end lost 3 bases, and 13 bases lay between the germline ends. Germline CDR1 is SGHTS and CDR2 is YDEGEE. In DNA, the CDR3 is TGTGCCAGCATCTATGAAGTTAACAATCAGCCCCAGCATTTT. Translated, it gives CASIYEVNNQPQHF.

This clonotype occurred many times. This rearrangement joins TRBV20-1 to TRBJ1-1; D may be TRBD1 (5 bases). This CDR3 is built from 11 residues. Germline CDR1 and CDR2: DFQATT and SNEGSKA (reference sequence). The CDR3 here is CRALRGAEAFF. Written as DNA, the CDR3 is TGCAGGGCCCTCCGGGGCGCTGAAGCTTTCTTT.

This clonotype appeared many times. The V call is TRBV5-5, the J call TRBJ1-1; D gene unclear. CDR3 length equals 17 residues. Germline lookup yields CDR1 SGHKS and CDR2 YYEKEE (reference sequence). V lost 5 bases, J lost 0 bases, and 20 bases lay in between. This chain's CDR3 is CASRSHEARFMNTEAFF. The DNA for the CDR3 is TGTGCCAGCAGATCCCACGAAGCTAGGTTCATGAACACTGAAGCTTTCTTT.

The V call is TRBV25-1, the J call TRBJ1-5, with D possibly matching TRBD1 (5 bases). The CDR3 has 12 amino acids. The V gene's germline CDR1 is MGHDK and CDR2 SYGVNS. Trimming took 6 bases from V and 7 from J, leaving 10 bases between them. Here the CDR3 DNA reads TGTGCCAGCAGGTCAGGGATCCAGCCCCAGCATTTT. Its translation is CASRSGIQPQHF.

At least ten counts were recorded for this clonotype. V usage is TRBV7-9 and J usage is TRBJ2-7; possible D gene TRBD1, 6 bases. V lost 7 bases to trimming and J lost 6 bases, with 13 bases between them. The CDR3 is 12 amino acids. The germline gives CDR1 SEHNR, CDR2 FQNEAQ (reference sequence). CDR3 sequence reads: CASTFGQSEQYF. Written as DNA, the CDR3 is TGTGCCAGCACTTTTGGACAGTCCGAGCAGTACTTC.

In this sample, this clonotype turned up many times. The chain joins TRBV19 to TRBJ2-1; TRBD1 matches 7 bases. Germline V CDR1 and CDR2: LNHDA, SQIVND (reference sequence). With 5 bases clipped from V and 6 bases from J, the junction kept 4 bases outside the gene matches. This CDR3 spans 13 amino acids. CDR3 region: CASSLGQVNEQFF. The DNA for the CDR3 is TGTGCCAGTAGTCTTGGACAGGTCAATGAGCAGTTCTTC. The full variable domain, completed using reference TRBV19 and TRBJ2-1, is DGGITQSPKYLFRKEGQNVTLSCEQNLNHDAMYWYRQDPGQGLRLIYYSQIVNDFQKGDIAEGYSVSREKKESFPLTVTSAQKNPTAFYLCASSLGQVNEQFFGPGTRLTVL.

This clonotype has at least ten counts. The rearrangement links TRBV12-3 or TRBV12-4 to TRBJ2-2; 8 bases map to TRBD2. This CDR3 has 15 amino acids. J gave up 5 bases and V 6 bases, and 8 bases lay outside the gene matches. CDR3 DNA sequence: TGTGCCAGCAGCCTAGCGGGCCCGGGGACCGGGGAGCTGTTTTTT. Its translation: CASSLAGPGTGELFF.

This clonotype was counted between two and nine times. No conserved phenylalanine or tryptophan is present at the end of the CDR3, so a read error is the likely explanation. The V gene is TRBV20-1, the J gene TRBJ1-2; D is perhaps TRBD1 (5 bases). The germline V gene has CDR1 DFQATT and CDR2 SNEGSKA (reference sequence). V lost 3 bases, J lost 1 base, and 15 bases lay in between. The CDR3 runs 15 residues. This CDR3 is CSASTIAGSNYGYTS. Written as DNA, the CDR3 is TGCAGTGCTAGTACGATAGCAGGGAGTAACTATGGCTACACCTCC.

The genes are TRBV7-2 and TRBJ2-7; D gene unclear. This CDR3 spans 13 amino acids. Trimming took off 0 bases at V and 3 bases at J, with 6 bases between the two ends. The germline V gene encodes CDR1 SGHTA and CDR2 FQGNSA. The CDR3 sequence: CASSLAFNYEQYF. The CDR3, as DNA: TGTGCCAGCAGCTTAGCCTTTAACTACGAGCAGTACTTC. Full variable domain (rest looked up from reference TRBV7-2 and TRBJ2-7): GAGVSQSPSNKVTEKGKDVELRCDPISGHTALYWYRQSLGQGLEFLIYFQGNSAPDKSGLPSDRFSAERTGGSVSTLTIQRTQQEDSAVYLCASSLAFNYEQYFGPGTRLTVT.

This clonotype was seen at least ten times. V gene TRBV18 combines with J gene TRBJ2-7; TRBD1 might be the D (6 bases). Trimming cost V 5 bases and J 4 bases, with 12 bases left between them. The CDR3 has 13 residues. Per germline, CDR1 KGHSH and CDR2 LQKENI. In DNA, the CDR3 is TGTGCCAGCTCAGGGGGACAACTATACGAGCAGTACTTC. Its protein product is CASSGGQLYEQYF.

This clonotype was detected many times. The rearrangement links TRBV19 to TRBJ2-5, with 7 nucleotides matching TRBD1. J lost 5 bases, V lost 3 bases, and 9 bases had no gene match. Germline values: CDR1 LNHDA, CDR2 SQIVND (reference sequence). The CDR3 length is 15 residues. Here the CDR3 DNA reads TGTGCCAGTAGTATCCAGACAGGGTTCGTCGAGACCCAGTACTTC. Its translation: CASSIQTGFVETQYF.

This clonotype was counted only a few times. The chain links TRBV27 to TRBJ2-7; the D gene is possibly TRBD1 (6 bases). CDR1 and CDR2 (germline): MNHEY, SMNVEV (reference sequence). The ends were cut back, 9 bases at V and 0 bases at J, with 15 bases in the middle. There are 14 residues in the CDR3. DNA of the CDR3: TGTGCCAGTGGGTTGACAGGTTTCTCCTACGAGCAGTACTTC. Its protein is CASGLTGFSYEQYF.

This clonotype was recorded at least ten times. The chain combines TRBV6-5 with TRBJ2-7; D might be TRBD2 (6 bases). This CDR3 has 12 residues. Germline V lookup: CDR1 MNHEY, CDR2 SVGAGI. The V end lost 8 bases, the J end lost 2 bases, and 10 bases lay between the germline ends. The CDR3 coding sequence is TGTGCCAGCGGGCGGGGACCCTACGAGCAGTACTTC. It encodes CASGRGPYEQYF.

This clonotype was observed a handful of times. The chain couples TRBV28 to TRBJ2-2; D is ambiguous. V was pared by 7 bases and J by 4 bases, with 7 bases between. The CDR3 length is 12 residues. Germline CDR1 reads MDHEN; CDR2 reads SYDVKM. In DNA, the CDR3 is TGTGCCAGCATGACTTCCACCGGGGAGCTGTTTTTT. It specifies CASMTSTGELFF.

In this sample, this clonotype turned up many times. The rearrangement links TRBV6-6 to TRBJ1-3; D remains ambiguous. V was trimmed by 6 bases and J by 0 bases, leaving 12 bases between them. CDR1 is MNHNY, CDR2 SVGAGI, per germline (reference sequence). This CDR3 is 15 amino acids long. The CDR3: CASSDLTFSGNTIYF. For the CDR3, the DNA is TGTGCCAGCAGCGACCTAACTTTCTCTGGAAACACCATATATTTT.

A few counts support this clonotype. This chain joins TRBV2 and TRBJ1-5; D is perhaps TRBD1 (5 bases). V was pared by 5 bases and J by 4 bases, with 9 bases between. From germline, CDR1 is SNHLY and CDR2 FYNNEI. The length of the CDR3 is 13 residues. CDR3 in amino acids: CASSPTANQPQHF. The CDR3 nucleotides read TGTGCCAGCAGTCCGACAGCTAATCAGCCCCAGCATTTT.

The chain joins TRBV2 to TRBJ1-2; possibly TRBD1 for D (5 bases). The CDR3 extends over 13 amino acids. CDR1 and CDR2 (germline): SNHLY, FYNNEI. V gave up 3 bases and J gave up 4 bases, with 9 bases separating them. CDR3 sequence (DNA): TGTGCCAGCAGTGATGGGCAGGGCTATGGCTACACCTTC. It translates to CASSDGQGYGYTF.

J is TRBJ1-1 and V is TRBV29-1; 9 nucleotides agree with TRBD1. The V segment lost 6 bases and the J segment 8 bases; nucleotides outside the gene matches: 7. CDR1 and CDR2 (germline): SQVTM, ANQGSEA. The CDR3 loop spans 12 amino acids. The CDR3 loop reads CSVYDRGGEAFF. CDR3 in DNA: TGCAGCGTCTACGACAGGGGGGGAGAAGCTTTCTTT.

There are many counts of this clonotype. The chain couples TRBV21-1 to TRBJ2-5. TRBV21-1 is tagged as a pseudogene. The CDR3 consists of 14 residues. The CDR3 region is CASSKSGCQETQYF. DNA for the CDR3: TGTGCCAGCAGCAAAAGTGGCTGTCAAGAGACCCAGTACTTC.

The chain combines TRBV24-1 with TRBJ2-3; D gene ambiguous. Trimming left V 6 bases short and J 1 base short, with 10 bases between. This CDR3 comprises 14 residues. Germline V CDR1 and CDR2: KGHDR, SFDVKD. The CDR3 reads CATSPFQGTDTQYF. CDR3 sequence (DNA): TGTGCCACCAGTCCCTTCCAGGGCACAGATACGCAGTATTTT.